This TCR beta chain emerged from a study of shared clonotypes between healthy human individuals. The test was conducted at deep level. Researchers sequenced unsorted PBMC DNA using ten immunoSEQ deep assay plates. As processed by the authors: Junction-only sequences without quality scores came from ImmunoSEQ, so filtering differed. Clones were sequenced by immunoSEQ multiplex PCR, and TCRdb holds only the in-frame ones, with some missing. That table supplies the V and J calls and clone size; D and trimming were determined from the DNA. This sample has about 490,000 clones; about three quarters occur once, and the top ten carry roughly 13%. Germline V gene data show CDR1 as SQVTM and CDR2 as ANQGSEA. Trimming shortened V by 3 bases and J by 7 bases, and 12 bases separated the two germline ends. This CDR3 has 12 amino acids.

The TCR sequence derives from a woman aged 40 to 49 in good health. Some clones in this sample may be carry-over from other donors' samples. The sequenced sample was PBMCs. The V and J genes are TRBV29-1 and TRBJ1-1; D may be TRBD1 (6 bases). The CDR3 loop is CSVERGSGEAFF. The CDR3 DNA follows: TGCAGCGTTGAGAGGGGGAGTGGTGAAGCTTTCTTT. Looking up the rest from reference TRBV29-1 and TRBJ1-1 gives the full variable domain: SAVISQKPSRDICQRGTSLTIQCQVDSQVTMMFWYRQQPGQSLTLIATANQGSEATYESGFVIDKFPISRPNLTFSTLTVSNMSPEDSSIYLCSVERGSGEAFFGQGTRLTVV.